The next 10 T cell receptor beta chains were all read from a single sample in a study of early T cells in non-severe SARS-CoV-2 infection. From the 5' RACE reads, TCRdb called clonotypes with MiXCR, one entry per CDR3 protein. The sample lists 25,000 to 30,000 distinct CDR3 sequences, 5.4% seen once, with roughly 1% in the top ten. Sequencing was performed on whole blood. The receptors stem from an adult who was a healthcare worker with PCR-confirmed SARS-CoV-2 infection or an uninfected control (not recorded which).

This clonotype is termed medium-sized. The chain uses TRBV6-5 and TRBJ2-6, with a tentative D call TRBD1 (5 bases). The CDR3 length is 14 residues. The germline V and J ends were trimmed by 11 bases and 2 bases, with 13 bases remaining between them. Germline values: CDR1 MNHEY, CDR2 SVGAGI. The CDR3 region is CARKGVPGANVLTF. The CDR3 DNA reads TGTGCCCGTAAAGGGGTCCCTGGGGCCAACGTCCTGACTTTC.

This clonotype was observed at least ten times. J is TRBJ1-3 and V is TRBV20-1, with 7 bases identical to TRBD1. After removal of 5 bases from V and 0 bases from J, the junction contained 4 bases not matched to a gene. The CDR3 runs 14 residues. CDR1 DFQATT and CDR2 SNEGSKA come from the germline V gene (reference sequence). The CDR3 protein is CSAFDRVSGNTIYF. The CDR3 nucleotides read TGCAGTGCTTTTGACAGGGTCTCTGGAAACACCATATATTTT.

This chain connects TRBV12-3 or TRBV12-4 to TRBJ2-7; tentative D call: TRBD2 (6 bases). The V and J ends lost 3 bases and 3 bases respectively, with 15 bases between them. The CDR3 loop spans 15 amino acids. For the CDR3, the DNA is TGTGCCAGCAGTTTGAGTAGTCGGGGGTACTACGAGCAGTACTTC. The encoded protein is CASSLSSRGYYEQYF.

The sample holds many counts of this clonotype. The chain joins TRBV6-2 or TRBV6-3 to TRBJ2-3; D is ambiguous. CDR3 length: 15 amino acids. Trimming removed 7 bases at V and 2 bases at J, with 16 bases between. From germline, CDR1 is MNHEY and CDR2 SVGEGT. The CDR3 here is CASTTVGSNTDTQYF. CDR3 sequence (DNA): TGTGCCAGCACCACGGTCGGATCGAACACAGATACGCAGTATTTT.

This clonotype was seen more than once but under ten times. V is TRBV12-3 or TRBV12-4 and J is TRBJ2-3, with 8 bases that match TRBD2. V was clipped by 4 bases and J by 6 bases; unmatched bases: 15. This CDR3 spans 17 amino acids. CDR3 in DNA: TGTGCCAGCAGTTGGGGCGGACTAACGGGAGGGTTCGATACGCAGTATTTT. Protein sequence: CASSWGGLTGGFDTQYF.

This clonotype was detected many times. The chain couples TRBV19 to TRBJ2-3, with a possible D match to TRBD2 (5 bases). Germline lookup yields CDR1 LNHDA and CDR2 SQIVND (reference sequence). V was shortened by 6 bases and J by 0 bases, with 13 bases between the two germline ends. This CDR3 is 15 amino acids long. The CDR3 DNA is TGTGCCAGTAGAGCAGACGGGGTGAGCACAGATACGCAGTATTTT. As protein: CASRADGVSTDTQYF.

In its sample, this clonotype ranks as medium-sized. This chain uses TRBV5-1 with TRBJ1-1; the D is unclear. Germline lookup yields CDR1 SGHRS and CDR2 YFSETQ. There are 13 residues in the CDR3. Trimming pared 0 bases from V and 0 bases from J, leaving 3 bases between. The CDR3 spells CASSLGVNTEAFF. The CDR3 DNA follows: TGCGCCAGCAGCTTGGGGGTGAACACTGAAGCTTTCTTT.

This clonotype was seen many times. The chain carries TRBV28 and TRBJ2-6; no clear D gene. Trimming left V 7 bases short and J 2 bases short, with 6 bases between. Germline V gene data show CDR1 as MDHEN and CDR2 as SYDVKM. CDR3 length: 13 residues. The CDR3 loop is CASTTPGANVLTF. The CDR3 nucleotides read TGTGCCAGCACCACCCCTGGGGCCAACGTCCTGACTTTC.

Many counts were recorded for this clonotype. The chain has TRBV29-1 and TRBJ2-7, with a tentative D call TRBD2 (5 bases). The germline gives CDR1 SQVTM, CDR2 ANQGSEA. V gave up 4 bases and J gave up 4 bases, with 8 bases separating them. The CDR3 has 11 amino acids. CDR3 region: CSVGREYEQYF. As DNA, the CDR3 is TGCAGCGTTGGTCGGGAATACGAGCAGTACTTC.

V usage is TRBV5-1 and J usage is TRBJ1-5; weak D call: TRBD1 (5 bases). Trimming took off 2 bases at V and 2 bases at J, with 11 bases between the two ends. CDR1 is SGHRS and CDR2 is YFSETQ in the germline V gene. This CDR3 is 15 amino acids long. For the CDR3, the DNA is TGCGCCAGCAGCTTAGGATTGGGGGGCAATCAGCCCCAGCATTTT. Residues: CASSLGLGGNQPQHF.